The rows below give T cell receptor beta chains drawn from one sample of a study of cytomegalovirus exposure and HLA in healthy donors. The assay was immunoSEQ multiplex PCR, and TCRdb's table has in-frame clones only and misses some. The sample shows 150,000 to 200,000 clones, 76% of them seen only once. Sequencing was carried out using PBMCs. The receptors derive from a male donor in good health and CMV-seronegative. Each CDR3 is given with its conserved first and last residue. A D gene is named only where the DNA matches it firmly. A clone size is listed for some rows: how often the clone was seen (once, few, many), or a class if it is expanded.

d_call clone_size cdr3_length j_call v_call cdr3_aa cdr3_nt
. . 13 TRBJ2-5 TRBV7-9 CASSRGLSETQYF TGTGCCAGCAGCCGCGGGTTGTCAGAGACCCAGTACTTC
. . 15 TRBJ1-4 TRBV7-9 CASSVTGFPNEKLFF TGTGCCAGCAGCGTCACAGGGTTTCCTAATGAAAAACTGTTTTTT
TRBD1 . 14 TRBJ2-7 TRBV15 CATSLDRGSYEQYF TGTGCCACCAGTTTGGACAGGGGTTCCTACGAGCAGTACTTC
. . 16 TRBJ2-7 TRBV4-1 CASSQVGSGHSYEQYF TGCGCCAGCAGCCAAGTTGGGTCGGGACACTCCTACGAGCAGTACTTC
. . 17 TRBJ2-1 TRBV28 CASSLGLGISSYNEQFF TGTGCCAGCAGTTTAGGGCTGGGTATTAGCTCCTACAATGAGCAGTTCTTC
TRBD2 . 14 TRBJ2-2 TRBV7-9 CASRLAGEPGELFF TGTGCCAGCCGACTAGCGGGAGAACCCGGGGAGCTGTTTTTT
. . 14 TRBJ2-7 TRBV4-3 CASSQDWLAYEQYF TGCGCCAGCAGCCAAGATTGGCTAGCCTACGAGCAGTACTTC
TRBD1 . 15 TRBJ2-7 TRBV28 CASSSSGTGGNEQYF TGTGCCAGCAGTTCTTCCGGGACAGGGGGCAATGAGCAGTACTTC
TRBD2 . 16 TRBJ2-1 TRBV25-1 CASSETRASGMGEQFF TGTGCCAGCAGTGAAACTAGGGCTAGCGGGATGGGTGAGCAGTTCTTC
. . 17 TRBJ1-6 TRBV19 CASSLPLRGSYNSPLHF TGTGCCAGTAGTCTTCCCCTCCGGGGCTCCTATAATTCACCCCTCCACTTT
TRBD2 . 15 TRBJ2-1 TRBV6-4 CASSEGLAGNNEQFF TGTGCCAGCAGTGAAGGACTAGCGGGAAACAATGAGCAGTTCTTC
TRBD1 once 13 TRBJ1-5 TRBV7-2 CASSLDRGKPQHF TGTGCCAGCAGCTTAGACAGGGGTAAGCCCCAGCATTTT
TRBD1 . 15 TRBJ1-3 TRBV9 CASSVETGGVNTIYF TGTGCCAGCAGCGTAGAGACAGGGGGCGTGAACACCATATATTTT
TRBD1 . 18 TRBJ2-2 TRBV9 CASSPHGQGRLVGGELFF TGTGCCAGCAGCCCCCACGGACAGGGGCGACTAGTAGGCGGGGAGCTGTTTTTT
. . 13 TRBJ2-1 TRBV28 CASRATGRHEQFF TGTGCCAGCAGGGCCACTGGGAGGCATGAGCAGTTCTTC
. . 12 TRBJ2-5 TRBV5-6 CASGQPEETQYF TGTGCCAGCGGGCAGCCAGAGGAGACCCAGTACTTC
TRBD2 . 16 TRBJ2-3 TRBV29-1 CSVSGTTKGPTDTQYF TGCAGCGTTTCCGGGACTACCAAGGGACCCACAGATACGCAGTATTTT